The rows below give T cell receptor beta chains drawn from one sample of a study of cytomegalovirus exposure and HLA in healthy donors. The assay was immunoSEQ multiplex PCR, and TCRdb's table has in-frame clones only and misses some. The table records some 140,000 clones, around 74% of them present only once. Sequencing was done on a sample of PBMCs. These receptors came from a man aged 18 to 30 in good health and CMV-seronegative. Each CDR3 is given with its conserved first and last residue. Each record gives: V gene, J gene, D gene, clone size, CDR3 DNA, CDR3 protein. A D gene is named only where the DNA matches it firmly. Part of the rows lack a size; the others show once, few, many or a class for expanded clones.

v_gene: TRBV5-1
j_gene: TRBJ1-1
d_gene: TRBD1
abundance: -
CDR3nt: TGCGCCAGCAGATACAGGGGGATGAACACTGAAGCTTTCTTT
CDR3aa: CASRYRGMNTEAFF

v_gene: TRBV19
j_gene: TRBJ1-4
d_gene: -
abundance: -
CDR3nt: TGTGCCAGTAGTGACTTGGAGGGAGGTGAAAAACTGTTTTTT
CDR3aa: CASSDLEGGEKLFF

v_gene: TRBV9
j_gene: TRBJ2-5
d_gene: TRBD1
abundance: few
CDR3nt: TGTGCCAGCAGCGCCACAGGGGTGGAGACCCAGTACTTC
CDR3aa: CASSATGVETQYF

v_gene: TRBV4-2
j_gene: TRBJ1-2
d_gene: TRBD1
abundance: -
CDR3nt: TGTGCCAGCAGCCTCCGGGACAGCCCTACCTCTAACTATGGCTACACCTTC
CDR3aa: CASSLRDSPTSNYGYTF

v_gene: TRBV27
j_gene: TRBJ1-6
d_gene: -
abundance: -
CDR3nt: TGTGCCAGCAGTTTACTGGGCAGCCGAGTGTCCTATAATTCACCCCTCCACTTT
CDR3aa: CASSLLGSRVSYNSPLHF

v_gene: TRBV7-9
j_gene: TRBJ1-1
d_gene: -
abundance: few
CDR3nt: TGTGCCAGCAGCTTAGCCCAGGGGACTGAAGCTTTCTTT
CDR3aa: CASSLAQGTEAFF

v_gene: TRBV30
j_gene: TRBJ1-6
d_gene: TRBD1
abundance: -
CDR3nt: TGTGCCTGGACGGGACAGGGTCACCGGAATTCACCCCTCCACTTT
CDR3aa: CAWTGQGHRNSPLHF

v_gene: TRBV4-3
j_gene: TRBJ2-5
d_gene: -
abundance: few
CDR3nt: TGCGCCAGCAGCCAACTCCTTTCCGCAGGGAAGGTGGAGACCCAGTACTTC
CDR3aa: CASSQLLSAGKVETQYF

v_gene: TRBV10-3
j_gene: TRBJ2-5
d_gene: -
abundance: -
CDR3nt: TGTGCCATCAGTGAGGCACCGAGGGGGGGGGAGCAGTACTTC
CDR3aa: CAISEAPRGGEQYF

v_gene: TRBV28
j_gene: TRBJ2-5
d_gene: -
abundance: -
CDR3nt: TGTGCCAGCAGACCGGGTCCCCGGGAGACCCAGTACTTC
CDR3aa: CASRPGPRETQYF

v_gene: TRBV4-2
j_gene: TRBJ1-2
d_gene: TRBD1
abundance: -
CDR3nt: TGTGCCAGCAGCCAAGATTTGGGACAGGGACGAGGTAACGGCTACACCTTC
CDR3aa: CASSQDLGQGRGNGYTF

v_gene: TRBV6-5
j_gene: TRBJ1-6
d_gene: -
abundance: -
CDR3nt: TGTGCCAGCAGTTACGGGCAGGGCCAAGATAATTCACCCCTCCACTTT
CDR3aa: CASSYGQGQDNSPLHF

v_gene: TRBV29-1
j_gene: TRBJ2-3
d_gene: -
abundance: -
CDR3nt: TGCAGCGTTGCTGGAGAGTCTAGCACAGATACGCAGTATTTT
CDR3aa: CSVAGESSTDTQYF